These 20 T cell receptor beta chains came from one sample sequenced in a study of T cells after yellow fever vaccination. TCRdb fed the 5' RACE reads into MiXCR, producing one record per CDR3 protein. The sample consists of some 550,000 distinct CDR3 sequences, 19% of them appearing once. The material sequenced was PBMCs, taken 15 days after the yellow fever booster vaccination. The source is a man aged 25 to 45 who received the YFV17D yellow fever vaccine.

This clonotype was seen only a few times. The J gene is TRBJ2-7, the V gene TRBV28, with a tentative D call TRBD2 (5 bases). The V end was cut by 6 bases, the J end by 2 bases, with 11 bases between. The CDR3 is 13 amino acids. Germline CDR1 MDHEN, CDR2 SYDVKM. CDR3 sequence: CASSRWEPYEQYF. The CDR3 nucleotides are TGTGCCAGCAGCCGATGGGAGCCCTACGAGCAGTACTTC.

The table lists this clonotype with a few counts. The J gene is TRBJ2-1, the V gene TRBV30, with 7 bases matching TRBD1. This CDR3 spans 14 amino acids. From germline, CDR1 is GTSNPN and CDR2 SVGIG (reference sequence). Trimming cost V 4 bases and J 6 bases; bases outside gene matches: 9. The CDR3 reads CAWKPQGRGNEQFF. For the CDR3, the DNA is TGTGCCTGGAAGCCACAGGGGAGAGGCAATGAGCAGTTCTTC.

This clonotype came up a few times. V usage is TRBV7-2 and J usage is TRBJ2-1; D gene uncertain. Germline assignment: CDR1 SGHTA and CDR2 FQGNSA. This CDR3 is 12 amino acids long. The V gene lost 2 bases and the J gene lost 9 bases, with 8 bases spanning the gap. CDR3 region: CASSLNPGEQFF. CDR3 DNA: TGTGCCAGCAGCTTAAACCCCGGTGAGCAGTTCTTC.

The genes are TRBV7-9 and TRBJ2-1; 7 bases are a match to TRBD1. This CDR3 has 15 residues. The ends lost 6 bases at V and 3 bases at J; junction bases unmatched: 8. Germline V lookup: CDR1 SEHNR, CDR2 FQNEAQ (reference sequence). The CDR3: CASRQSGTDYNEQFF. The CDR3 bases are TGTGCCAGCAGGCAATCCGGGACAGACTACAATGAGCAGTTCTTC.

This chain joins TRBV6-2 or TRBV6-3 and TRBJ2-1, with 7 bases aligning to TRBD2. V trimming: 4 bases; J trimming: 0 bases; junction bases outside the gene matches: 9. The CDR3 totals 17 residues. The V gene's germline CDR1 is MNHEY and CDR2 SVGEGT. The CDR3 reads CASSSALAGASYNEQFF. The CDR3 bases are TGTGCCAGCAGTTCCGCTTTAGCGGGCGCCTCCTACAATGAGCAGTTCTTC.

The CDR3 protein is CASRGVSGRGEQYF. Here the CDR3 DNA reads TGCGCCAGCAGGGGGGTCAGCGGGAGGGGCGAGCAGTACTTC. The gene calls are TRBV4-1 and TRBJ2-7; 10 nucleotides agree with TRBD2. Trimming took 6 bases from V and 6 from J; bases not matched to a gene: 8. Germline V gene sequence: CDR1 MGHRA, CDR2 YSYEKL. This CDR3 contains 14 residues.

The gene calls are TRBV10-3 and TRBJ2-3; 9 positions agree with TRBD2. Germline CDR1 and CDR2: ENHRY and SYGVKD. V lost 3 bases to trimming and J lost 3 bases; unmatched junction nucleotides: 7. CDR3 length: 16 residues. CDR3 DNA: TGTGCCATCAGTGACTGGGCGGGAGGGCCAACAGATACGCAGTATTTT. As protein: CAISDWAGGPTDTQYF.

The chain is built from TRBV20-1 and TRBJ2-7; no firm D call. Germline V CDR1 and CDR2: DFQATT, SNEGSKA (reference sequence). Trimming cost V 5 bases and J 2 bases, with 7 bases left between them. The CDR3 extends over 11 amino acids. CDR3 loop: CSAAQAYEQYF. The CDR3 region has the DNA TGCAGTGCTGCTCAGGCCTACGAGCAGTACTTC.

This clonotype was observed a handful of times. This chain connects TRBV14 to TRBJ2-1; D might be TRBD1 (7 bases). V was pared by 3 bases and J by 7 bases, with 13 bases between. Germline CDR1 SGHDN, CDR2 FVKESK. CDR3 length: 14 residues. CDR3 sequence reads: CASSHRGAGNEQFF. The CDR3 coding sequence is TGTGCCAGCAGCCACAGGGGGGCTGGTAATGAGCAGTTCTTC. Filled out from reference TRBV14 and TRBJ2-1, the complete variable domain reads EAGVTQFPSHSVIEKGQTVTLRCDPISGHDNLYWYRRVMGKEIKFLLHFVKESKQDESGMPNNRFLAERTGGTYSTLKVQPAELEDSGVYFCASSHRGAGNEQFFGPGTRLTVL.

The DNA of the CDR3 is TGTGCCAGCATGCCCGGCAGGACCTATGGCTACACCTTC. Protein product: CASMPGRTYGYTF. This chain connects TRBV6-2 or TRBV6-3 to TRBJ1-2; D gene uncertain. Trimming took off 7 bases at V and 4 bases at J, with 13 bases between the two ends. This CDR3 contains 13 residues. CDR1 is MNHEY and CDR2 is SVGEGT in the germline V gene.

This sequence joins TRBV14 and TRBJ2-1; the match to TRBD2 covers 8 bases. V was clipped by 2 bases and J by 6 bases; unmatched bases: 3. The CDR3 spans 14 residues. Germline V CDR1 and CDR2: SGHDN, FVKESK. In nucleotides, the CDR3 is TGTGCCAGCAGCCAACTAGCGGGTTTCAATGAGCAGTTCTTC. It translates to CASSQLAGFNEQFF.

V and J are TRBV20-1 and TRBJ2-4; D gene unclear. The CDR3 totals 15 residues. CDR1 DFQATT and CDR2 SNEGSKA come from the germline V gene (reference sequence). Trimming took 6 bases from V and 0 from J, leaving 15 bases between them. CDR3 DNA: TGCAGTGCCCCGCAGACACGGCTAGCCAAAAACATTCAGTACTTC. It is translated as CSAPQTRLAKNIQYF.

The chain uses TRBV7-2 and TRBJ1-1; tentatively, D is TRBD1 (5 bases). V was trimmed by 1 base and J by 6 bases, leaving 12 bases between them. Germline assignment: CDR1 SGHTA and CDR2 FQGNSA. CDR3 length: 14 residues. The CDR3, as DNA: TGTGCCAGCAGCTTAGAGGCCAGGGTCCCTGAAGCTTTCTTT. It translates to CASSLEARVPEAFF.

This clonotype was seen a handful of times. The chain is built from TRBV20-1 and TRBJ2-1; 11 nucleotides match TRBD2. Unmatched junction bases numbered 2, after V lost 4 bases and J lost 6 bases. The CDR3 has 13 residues. Germline values: CDR1 DFQATT, CDR2 SNEGSKA (reference sequence). The CDR3 spells CSAIGTSGNEQFF. CDR3 in DNA: TGCAGTGCTATAGGGACTAGCGGCAATGAGCAGTTCTTC.

CDR3 region: CASSLGSLAGGSSYEQYF. The CDR3 region has the DNA TGCGCCAGCAGCTTAGGTTCGCTAGCGGGAGGGAGCTCCTACGAGCAGTACTTC. V is TRBV5-1 and J is TRBJ2-7; TRBD2 matches 12 bases. V was pared by 2 bases and J by 0 bases, with 9 bases of the junction left unmatched. Germline V lookup: CDR1 SGHRS, CDR2 YFSETQ. The CDR3 sequence is 18 residues long.

This chain joins TRBV29-1 and TRBJ1-3, with 9 bases identical to TRBD1. Germline values: CDR1 SQVTM, CDR2 ANQGSEA. This CDR3 has 14 amino acids. J was trimmed by 4 bases and V by 7 bases; bases with no gene match: 8. CDR3 sequence reads: CSASDRGRGNTIYF. DNA for the CDR3: TGCAGCGCCTCGGACAGGGGCAGAGGAAACACCATATATTTT.

This clonotype was detected a few times. For the CDR3, the DNA is TGTGCCAGCAGCCGGGACCGCGACAATCAGCCCCAGCATTTT. It codes for CASSRDRDNQPQHF. The gene calls are TRBV7-9 and TRBJ1-5; D might be TRBD1 (5 bases). Trimming removed 5 bases at V and 3 bases at J, with 11 bases between. CDR1 and CDR2 (germline): SEHNR, FQNEAQ (reference sequence). This CDR3 spans 14 amino acids.

This clonotype turned up a few times. V is TRBV12-3 or TRBV12-4 and J is TRBJ2-3; a possible D gene is TRBD2 (5 bases). The length of the CDR3 is 12 residues. Trimming stripped 6 bases from V and 3 bases from J, with 7 bases between. Here the CDR3 reads CASRRVTDTQYF. The CDR3 bases are TGTGCCAGCAGGCGGGTTACAGATACGCAGTATTTT.

This clonotype has only a few counts. The CDR3 sequence is CATSLYSRERQKLFF. For the CDR3, the DNA is TGTGCCACCAGCCTATACTCACGCGAAAGACAAAAACTGTTTTTT. The chain has TRBV15 and TRBJ1-4; D ambiguous. CDR1 is LNHNV and CDR2 is YYDKDF in the germline V gene (reference sequence). V was clipped by 5 bases and J by 9 bases, with 19 bases between them. The CDR3 covers 15 residues.

The sample holds a few counts of this clonotype. The gene calls are TRBV5-5 and TRBJ1-1, with TRBD1 as a possible D gene (6 bases). This CDR3 is built from 15 residues. Trimming left V 2 bases short and J 1 base short, with 12 bases between. Germline loops: CDR1 SGHKS, CDR2 YYEKEE (reference sequence). CDR3 bases: TGTGCCAGCAGCTTTTCGGACAGTGAGAACACTGAAGCTTTCTTT. It codes for CASSFSDSENTEAFF.